Listed below are T cell receptor beta chains from one sample, sequenced in a study of vaccination effects on CD4 cells after COVID-19. Their cognate antigens are unknown. Repertoires were generated with immunoSEQ multiplex PCR, while TCRdb's copy carries only in-frame clones and drops some. The table includes some 31,000 clones, approximately 72% detected once. The sample was CD4+ T cells from PBMCs cultured without peptide, taken after COVID-19 vaccination. Every receptor here comes from a human donor who had a prior SARS-CoV-2 infection. Both conserved end residues are part of each CDR3. The D gene is left open where the match is weak. Not every row has a clone size; where given, it reads once, few, many or a size class.

v_gene: TRBV25-1
d_gene: TRBD2
j_gene: TRBJ2-2
abundance: .
CDR3nt: TGTGCCAGCAGTGGGACTAGCGGCAACACCGGGGAGCTGTTTTTT
CDR3aa: CASSGTSGNTGELFF

v_gene: TRBV6-1
d_gene: TRBD1
j_gene: TRBJ1-1
abundance: .
CDR3nt: TGTGCCAGCAGAAGACCCGGGACAGGGGGTGAAGCTTTCTTT
CDR3aa: CASRRPGTGGEAFF

v_gene: TRBV4-1
d_gene: .
j_gene: TRBJ1-3
abundance: .
CDR3nt: TGCGCCAGCAGCGGATTCGCCAGCCACAGGAACTCTGGAAACACCATATATTTT
CDR3aa: CASSGFASHRNSGNTIYF

v_gene: TRBV14
d_gene: .
j_gene: TRBJ1-3
abundance: .
CDR3nt: TGTGCCAGCAGCACCAACAGCGGTGGAAACACCATATATTTT
CDR3aa: CASSTNSGGNTIYF

v_gene: TRBV5-6
d_gene: TRBD1
j_gene: TRBJ1-1
abundance: few
CDR3nt: TGTGCCAGCAGCTCTTCAGGGGGAATAGGGACTGAAGCTTTCTTT
CDR3aa: CASSSSGGIGTEAFF

v_gene: TRBV25-1
d_gene: .
j_gene: TRBJ1-1
abundance: few
CDR3nt: TGTGCCAGCAGTGAATATTCGGAGTACACTGAAGCTTTCTTT
CDR3aa: CASSEYSEYTEAFF

v_gene: TRBV10-3
d_gene: TRBD1
j_gene: TRBJ2-3
abundance: .
CDR3nt: TGTGCCATCAGTGCCGCCACAGGGGTACGAGATACGCAGTATTTT
CDR3aa: CAISAATGVRDTQYF

v_gene: TRBV30
d_gene: .
j_gene: TRBJ2-1
abundance: .
CDR3nt: TGTGCCTGGAGTGTATTCCGTGGGAGTACCTACAATGAGCAGTTCTTC
CDR3aa: CAWSVFRGSTYNEQFF

v_gene: TRBV9
d_gene: .
j_gene: TRBJ2-3
abundance: .
CDR3nt: TGTGCCAGCAGCGTAGCGGGGACGACAGATACGCAGTATTTT
CDR3aa: CASSVAGTTDTQYF

v_gene: TRBV5-3
d_gene: .
j_gene: TRBJ2-7
abundance: few
CDR3nt: TGTGCCAGAAGCTTATGGACCCAGGGGCCCGAGCAGTACTTC
CDR3aa: CARSLWTQGPEQYF

v_gene: TRBV6-5
d_gene: .
j_gene: TRBJ2-7
abundance: .
CDR3nt: TGTGCCAGCAGCCAGACTAGTTGGGCCTACGAGCAGTACTTC
CDR3aa: CASSQTSWAYEQYF

v_gene: TRBV7-4
d_gene: .
j_gene: TRBJ1-6
abundance: .
CDR3nt: TGTGCCAGCAGCTTAGCCGGGGGGGCAAGTAGGAATTCACCCCTCCACTTT
CDR3aa: CASSLAGGASRNSPLHF

v_gene: TRBV19
d_gene: .
j_gene: TRBJ2-1
abundance: .
CDR3nt: TGTGCCAGTAGGGGAGGGGGGGTAAGCTCCTACAATGAGCAGTTCTTC
CDR3aa: CASRGGGVSSYNEQFF

v_gene: TRBV27
d_gene: TRBD2
j_gene: TRBJ2-7
abundance: .
CDR3nt: TGTGCCAGCAGTTTACAGGGACTAGCCGGCTACGAGCAGTACTTC
CDR3aa: CASSLQGLAGYEQYF

v_gene: TRBV6-4
d_gene: TRBD2
j_gene: TRBJ2-1
abundance: .
CDR3nt: TGTGCCAGCAGCGAACGACTAGCGGGAGGATACAATGAGCAGTTCTTC
CDR3aa: CASSERLAGGYNEQFF

v_gene: TRBV12-3/TRBV12-4
d_gene: .
j_gene: TRBJ2-3
abundance: few
CDR3nt: TGTGCCAGCAGGGACAACACAGATACGCAGTATTTT
CDR3aa: CASRDNTDTQYF

v_gene: TRBV2
d_gene: TRBD1
j_gene: TRBJ1-2
abundance: .
CDR3nt: TGTGCCAGCTGGGGACAGATCTACACCTTC
CDR3aa: CASWGQIYTF

v_gene: TRBV6-1
d_gene: .
j_gene: TRBJ1-1
abundance: .
CDR3nt: TGTGCCAGCAGTGAAGTTTGGTGGACTGAAGCTTTCTTT
CDR3aa: CASSEVWWTEAFF

v_gene: TRBV7-9
d_gene: .
j_gene: TRBJ1-4
abundance: .
CDR3nt: TGTGCCAGCAGCTTACAGTTGTCAACTAATGAAAAACTGTTTTTT
CDR3aa: CASSLQLSTNEKLFF

v_gene: TRBV5-5
d_gene: .
j_gene: TRBJ1-2
abundance: .
CDR3nt: TGTGCCAGCAGCTTGTCCCCGGGGGACTATGGCTACACCTTC
CDR3aa: CASSLSPGDYGYTF

v_gene: TRBV2
d_gene: .
j_gene: TRBJ1-2
abundance: few
CDR3nt: TGTGCCAGCAGTACGGGGGACATCTACGGCTACACCTTC
CDR3aa: CASSTGDIYGYTF

v_gene: TRBV15
d_gene: TRBD1
j_gene: TRBJ1-5
abundance: .
CDR3nt: TGTGCCACCAGCAGGCAGGGGGGGTATAGCAATCAGCCCCAGCATTTT
CDR3aa: CATSRQGGYSNQPQHF

v_gene: TRBV30
d_gene: .
j_gene: TRBJ2-1
abundance: .
CDR3nt: TGTGCCTGGATAAGTGCGCGGGCTTTTTACAATGAGCAGTTCTTC
CDR3aa: CAWISARAFYNEQFF

v_gene: TRBV7-9
d_gene: .
j_gene: TRBJ1-3
abundance: .
CDR3nt: TGTGCCAGCAGCTTAAATTCGGGCTCTGGAAACACCATATATTTT
CDR3aa: CASSLNSGSGNTIYF

v_gene: TRBV5-6
d_gene: .
j_gene: TRBJ1-2
abundance: .
CDR3nt: TGTGCCAGCAGCCCGACAGGAAACTATGGCTACACCTTC
CDR3aa: CASSPTGNYGYTF

v_gene: TRBV5-6
d_gene: .
j_gene: TRBJ2-1
abundance: .
CDR3nt: TGTGCCAGCAGCTCTATACATACTGAGCTAAAGCAGTTCTTC
CDR3aa: CASSSIHTELKQFF

v_gene: TRBV29-1
d_gene: .
j_gene: TRBJ1-3
abundance: .
CDR3nt: TGCAGCGCCCAGGCGACTGTCGGAAACACCATATATTTT
CDR3aa: CSAQATVGNTIYF

v_gene: TRBV28
d_gene: .
j_gene: TRBJ2-7
abundance: .
CDR3nt: TGTGCCAGCAGATTCAAGTTCTCCTACGAGCAGTACTTC
CDR3aa: CASRFKFSYEQYF

v_gene: TRBV10-1
d_gene: .
j_gene: TRBJ2-7
abundance: few
CDR3nt: TGCGCCAGCTTCAGGGGTTCTTACGAGCAGTACTTC
CDR3aa: CASFRGSYEQYF

v_gene: TRBV30
d_gene: TRBD2
j_gene: TRBJ2-7
abundance: few
CDR3nt: TGTGCCTGGAGTGGGGGACTAGACTACGAGCAGTACTTC
CDR3aa: CAWSGGLDYEQYF

v_gene: TRBV4-1
d_gene: TRBD1
j_gene: TRBJ2-7
abundance: .
CDR3nt: TGCGCCAGCAGCCCCACCGGGACAGGGCGTAGCGAGCAGTACTTC
CDR3aa: CASSPTGTGRSEQYF

v_gene: TRBV6-1
d_gene: .
j_gene: TRBJ1-1
abundance: .
CDR3nt: TGTGCCAGCAGTGAATTTGTGGGCAGGAACACTGAAGCTTTCTTT
CDR3aa: CASSEFVGRNTEAFF

v_gene: TRBV7-9
d_gene: TRBD1
j_gene: TRBJ2-5
abundance: .
CDR3nt: TGTGCCAGCAGCTTAATGGGGACAGCCCAAGAGACCCAGTACTTC
CDR3aa: CASSLMGTAQETQYF

v_gene: TRBV27
d_gene: TRBD2
j_gene: TRBJ2-3
abundance: .
CDR3nt: TGTGCCAGCAGTTGGCTAGCGGTCACAGATACGCAGTATTTT
CDR3aa: CASSWLAVTDTQYF

v_gene: TRBV19
d_gene: .
j_gene: TRBJ1-4
abundance: .
CDR3nt: TGTGCCAGTAGTACCGCAGGGAATGAAAAACTGTTTTTT
CDR3aa: CASSTAGNEKLFF

v_gene: TRBV5-1
d_gene: .
j_gene: TRBJ2-1
abundance: .
CDR3nt: TGCGCCAGCCCTCGGGGCCCCGACAATGAGCAGTTCTTC
CDR3aa: CASPRGPDNEQFF

v_gene: TRBV27
d_gene: TRBD2
j_gene: TRBJ2-1
abundance: .
CDR3nt: TGTGCCAGCAGTGGGCAGACTAGCGGGAGTTTGAATGAGCAGTTCTTC
CDR3aa: CASSGQTSGSLNEQFF

v_gene: TRBV4-1
d_gene: .
j_gene: TRBJ1-1
abundance: once
CDR3nt: TGCGCCAGCAGCCAAGGTGCTTACACTGAAGCTTTCTTT
CDR3aa: CASSQGAYTEAFF

v_gene: TRBV29-1
d_gene: .
j_gene: TRBJ2-1
abundance: few
CDR3nt: TGCAGCGTTGAAGATTTTTACGGGCCCAGGGAATACAATGAGCAGTTCTTC
CDR3aa: CSVEDFYGPREYNEQFF

v_gene: TRBV11-3
d_gene: .
j_gene: TRBJ1-5
abundance: .
CDR3nt: TGTGCCAGCAGCCACATTGTTACCCCCCGGGACAGCAATCAGCCCCAGCATTTT
CDR3aa: CASSHIVTPRDSNQPQHF

v_gene: TRBV2
d_gene: TRBD2
j_gene: TRBJ2-1
abundance: .
CDR3nt: TGTGCCAGCAGTGTTACAGGACTAGCGGGAGGGGAGCAGTTCTTC
CDR3aa: CASSVTGLAGGEQFF

v_gene: TRBV18
d_gene: .
j_gene: TRBJ2-5
abundance: .
CDR3nt: TGTGCCAGCTCAGACCAAGAGACCCAGTACTTC
CDR3aa: CASSDQETQYF

v_gene: TRBV5-4
d_gene: TRBD1
j_gene: TRBJ1-1
abundance: .
CDR3nt: TGTGCCAGCAGCTTTGGGACAGGGACACCTGAAGCTTTCTTT
CDR3aa: CASSFGTGTPEAFF

v_gene: TRBV30
d_gene: .
j_gene: TRBJ1-2
abundance: .
CDR3nt: TGTGCCTGGAGTGTACGCCTCGACAGAAGTAGCTACACCTTC
CDR3aa: CAWSVRLDRSSYTF

v_gene: TRBV18
d_gene: .
j_gene: TRBJ1-6
abundance: .
CDR3nt: TGTGCCAGCTCACCACGATCTGGGGTATGGTCCTATAATTCACCCCTCCACTTT
CDR3aa: CASSPRSGVWSYNSPLHF

v_gene: TRBV5-4
d_gene: TRBD1
j_gene: TRBJ2-1
abundance: .
CDR3nt: TGTGCCAGCAGCCGACCCCTACTCGGGACAGGGTACAATGAGCAGTTCTTC
CDR3aa: CASSRPLLGTGYNEQFF

v_gene: TRBV7-9
d_gene: .
j_gene: TRBJ2-1
abundance: few
CDR3nt: TGTGCCAGCAGCTTGGACCTCTCCTACAATGAGCAGTTCTTC
CDR3aa: CASSLDLSYNEQFF

v_gene: TRBV7-3
d_gene: TRBD2
j_gene: TRBJ2-3
abundance: .
CDR3nt: TGTGCCAGCAGCTCCAGCGGGGACACAGATACGCAGTATTTT
CDR3aa: CASSSSGDTDTQYF

v_gene: TRBV7-8
d_gene: .
j_gene: TRBJ1-5
abundance: .
CDR3nt: TGTGCCAGCAGCTTAGACTGGGGGGGACAGCCCCAGCATTTT
CDR3aa: CASSLDWGGQPQHF

v_gene: TRBV9
d_gene: .
j_gene: TRBJ1-6
abundance: few
CDR3nt: TGTGCCAGCAAATTTGATGTCTCGGAGAATTCACCCCTCCACTTT
CDR3aa: CASKFDVSENSPLHF

v_gene: TRBV4-1
d_gene: TRBD1
j_gene: TRBJ1-2
abundance: few
CDR3nt: TGCGCCAGCAGCCGGCTACAGGGGGATAAGAGGTTTCACACCTTC
CDR3aa: CASSRLQGDKRFHTF

v_gene: TRBV2
d_gene: TRBD1
j_gene: TRBJ1-4
abundance: .
CDR3nt: TGTGCCAGCAGGGCTAGGGACAGATCAAGTGAAAAACTGTTTTTT
CDR3aa: CASRARDRSSEKLFF

v_gene: TRBV6-5
d_gene: .
j_gene: TRBJ2-7
abundance: .
CDR3nt: TGTGCCAGCAGTACAGATCGGGGTTCCTACGAGCAGTACTTC
CDR3aa: CASSTDRGSYEQYF